One and the same sample provided the 20 T cell receptor beta chains below, sequenced in a study of T cell responses to AZD1222 COVID-19 vaccine. Only in-frame clones appear in the TCRdb table, and some are missing; sequencing was by immunoSEQ multiplex PCR. The table includes around 160,000 clones, 93% detected once. The starting material was peripheral blood, obtained on day 0 of AZD1222 vaccination. The source is an adult in good health.

The chain has TRBV4-1 and TRBJ1-4; D is unclear. The CDR3 is made up of 14 amino acids. V lost 0 bases, J lost 4 bases, and 6 bases lay in between. CDR1 MGHRA and CDR2 YSYEKL come from the germline V gene. In DNA, the CDR3 is TGCGCCAGCAGCCAAGATGTAAATAATGAAAAACTGTTTTTT. Residues: CASSQDVNNEKLFF.

This CDR3 reads CASSPGTGGTLGGYTF. CDR3 coding DNA: TGTGCCAGCAGTCCCGGGACAGGGGGAACCTTAGGGGGCTACACCTTC. The chain joins TRBV28 to TRBJ1-2; 11 bases align to TRBD1. V shed 5 bases, J shed 8 bases, and the junction held 13 bases outside the gene matches. The germline CDR1 and CDR2 sequences are MDHEN and SYDVKM. The length of the CDR3 is 16 residues.

The rearrangement uses TRBV5-4 and TRBJ1-1; no firm D call. Per the germline V gene, CDR1 is SGHNT and CDR2 is YYREEE (reference sequence). Deletions cut 0 bases from V and 7 bases from J, with 10 bases between. CDR3 length: 13 residues. CDR3 amino acids: CASSLALRVEAFF. The CDR3 DNA reads TGTGCCAGCAGCTTGGCCCTAAGGGTTGAAGCTTTCTTT.

This rearrangement joins TRBV7-3 to TRBJ2-6, with TRBD1 matching over 8 bases. The CDR3 sequence is 18 residues long. The junction had 9 bases not matched to a gene; V was cut back by 4 bases and J by 1 base. CDR1 SGHTA and CDR2 FQGTGA come from the germline V gene. CDR3 sequence: CASSSGTGPNSGANVLTF. The CDR3 DNA is TGTGCCAGCAGCTCGGGGACAGGCCCGAATTCTGGGGCCAACGTCCTGACTTTC.

The chain links TRBV3-1 (or the pseudogene TRBV3-2) to TRBJ1-1; maybe TRBD1 (6 bases). CDR3 length: 13 amino acids. The germline V gene encodes CDR1 LGHDT and CDR2 YNNKEL (reference sequence). Trimming took off 4 bases at V and 6 bases at J, with 12 bases between the two ends. The CDR3 DNA is TGTGCCAGCAGCCCCACAGGGTTGGCTGAAGCTTTCTTT. Translated, it gives CASSPTGLAEAFF.

The chain uses TRBV6-1 and TRBJ1-2; weak D call: TRBD1 (6 bases). CDR1 and CDR2 (germline): MNHNS, SASEGT. Trimming took off 3 bases at V and 3 bases at J, with 14 bases between the two ends. The CDR3 sequence is 15 residues long. CDR3 DNA: TGTGCCAGCAGTGATTCGCCAGGGGAGGACTATGGCTACACCTTC. Amino acid sequence: CASSDSPGEDYGYTF.

CDR3 in amino acids: CASSSDGQSGGYTF. CDR3 sequence (DNA): TGCGCCAGCAGCTCGGACGGACAATCGGGGGGCTACACCTTC. This chain joins TRBV5-1 and TRBJ1-2, with a weak D call TRBD1 (5 bases). The CDR3 is 14 amino acids. From germline, CDR1 is SGHRS and CDR2 YFSETQ. Between the trimmed V and J ends, which lost 3 bases and 8 bases, there was a span of 17 bases.

The chain couples TRBV30 to TRBJ1-6; D is perhaps TRBD1 (5 bases). This CDR3 contains 14 residues. V gave up 2 bases and J gave up 5 bases, with 10 bases separating them. Germline-derived CDR1 and CDR2 are GTSNPN and SVGIG (reference sequence). The CDR3 spells CAWSWDEDNSPLHF. CDR3 nucleotide sequence: TGTGCCTGGAGTTGGGACGAAGATAATTCACCCCTCCACTTT.

The V call is TRBV25-1, the J call TRBJ2-5; 9 positions agree with TRBD1. With 4 bases clipped from V and 5 bases from J, the junction kept 8 bases outside the gene matches. CDR3 size: 15 residues. CDR1 MGHDK and CDR2 SYGVNS come from the germline V gene. The CDR3 DNA is TGTGCCAGCAGTGTTTACAGGGGGCGCAGGGAGACCCAGTACTTC. Protein: CASSVYRGRRETQYF.

V usage is TRBV6-5 and J usage is TRBJ1-5; D uncertain. Germline CDR1 MNHEY, CDR2 SVGAGI. The V end lost 0 bases, the J end lost 6 bases, and 12 bases lay between the germline ends. CDR3 size: 15 residues. The CDR3 DNA is TGTGCCAGCAGTTACTCTGGCGGGCTCGGTCAGCCCCAGCATTTT. Translated, it gives CASSYSGGLGQPQHF.

The CDR3 spells CASSVLGAWGYTF. CDR3 in DNA: TGTGCCAGCAGCGTACTGGGGGCGTGGGGCTACACCTTC. The chain links TRBV9 to TRBJ1-2; possible D gene TRBD1, 6 bases. Trimming removed 1 base from V and 8 bases from J, with 12 bases in between. CDR1 and CDR2 from the germline V gene are SGDLS and YYNGEE. The CDR3 length is 13 residues.

The rearrangement uses TRBV29-1 and TRBJ2-7; possibly TRBD1 for D (6 bases). Germline V gives CDR1 SQVTM, CDR2 ANQGSEA. This CDR3 has 13 residues. V lost 4 bases to trimming and J lost 7 bases, with 17 bases between them. The CDR3 loop reads CSVARGGPGEQYF. CDR3 DNA: TGCAGCGTTGCCAGGGGCGGACCCGGGGAGCAGTACTTC.

This chain links TRBV10-1 with TRBJ1-2; no clear D gene. Looked up from germline, CDR1 is WNHNN and CDR2 is SYGVQD (reference sequence). CDR3 length: 13 residues. V was shortened by 3 bases and J by 7 bases, with 12 bases between the two germline ends. CDR3 DNA: TGCGCCAGCAGTGACCAGGAGGGTGGTGGCTACACCTTC. Translated: CASSDQEGGGYTF.

The V call is TRBV6-5, the J call TRBJ1-1; D not certain. V lost 8 bases and J 1 base, leaving 8 bases between the germline ends. Germline lookup yields CDR1 MNHEY and CDR2 SVGAGI. The CDR3 has 12 residues. CDR3 nucleotides: TGTGCCAGCCGGGAGGGGAACACTGAAGCTTTCTTT. Translating it yields CASREGNTEAFF.

The rearrangement joins TRBV10-3 to TRBJ1-1, with no clear D. The CDR3 length is 14 residues. Germline loops: CDR1 ENHRY, CDR2 SYGVKD. Trimming left V 2 bases short and J 1 base short, with 8 bases between. DNA for the CDR3: TGTGCCATCAGTGAGAACAGTGAGAACACTGAAGCTTTCTTT. Translation gives CAISENSENTEAFF.

This rearrangement joins TRBV19 to TRBJ1-1; tentative D call: TRBD1 (6 bases). Trimming removed 6 bases at V and 2 bases at J, with 22 bases between. The CDR3 is 17 amino acids. Germline loops: CDR1 LNHDA, CDR2 SQIVND (reference sequence). The CDR3 region has the DNA TGTGCCAGTAGCCAGCCCCGTGGTGGGGGGCCCAACACTGAAGCTTTCTTT. Residues: CASSQPRGGGPNTEAFF.

The chain employs TRBV18 and TRBJ2-3; 7 bases line up with TRBD2. The V segment lost 4 bases and the J segment 4 bases; nucleotides outside the gene matches: 2. The germline CDR1 and CDR2 sequences are KGHSH and LQKENI. The CDR3 covers 13 residues. CDR3 residues: CASSQRGADTQYF. CDR3 in DNA: TGTGCCAGCTCACAACGGGGGGCAGATACGCAGTATTTT.

V and J are TRBV5-5 and TRBJ2-7; 12 bases align to TRBD1. The CDR3 contains 15 residues. From germline, CDR1 is SGHKS and CDR2 YYEKEE (reference sequence). V dropped 2 bases and J dropped 6; count of bases not matched to a gene: 6. The CDR3 sequence is CASSLTGTGGGEQYF. The CDR3 bases are TGTGCCAGCAGCTTAACCGGGACAGGGGGCGGCGAGCAGTACTTC.

This chain connects TRBV5-8 to TRBJ1-1, with a tentative D call TRBD1 (5 bases). V shed 10 bases and J shed 7 bases, with 17 bases lying between them. This CDR3 comprises 12 residues. Germline V gives CDR1 SGHTS, CDR2 YDEGEE. Here the CDR3 reads CAGYRRWGEAFF. In DNA form, the CDR3 reads TGTGCCGGTTACAGGCGGTGGGGTGAAGCTTTCTTT.

This clone was detected once. The V gene is TRBV7-9, the J gene TRBJ1-1; possible D gene TRBD1, 6 bases. This CDR3 is built from 12 residues. Germline V gene data show CDR1 as SEHNR and CDR2 as FQNEAQ (reference sequence). The V end was cut by 1 base, the J end by 10 bases, with 10 bases between. CDR3 region: CASSLGQEGAFF. The CDR3 DNA is TGTGCCAGCAGCTTAGGACAGGAGGGAGCTTTCTTT.